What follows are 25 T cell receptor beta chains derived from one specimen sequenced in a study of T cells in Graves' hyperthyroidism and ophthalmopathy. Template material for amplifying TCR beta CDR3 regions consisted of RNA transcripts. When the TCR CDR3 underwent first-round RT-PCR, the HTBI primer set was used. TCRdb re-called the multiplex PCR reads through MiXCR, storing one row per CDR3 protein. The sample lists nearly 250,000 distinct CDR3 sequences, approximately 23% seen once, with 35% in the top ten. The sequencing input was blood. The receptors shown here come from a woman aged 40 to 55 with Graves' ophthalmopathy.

The CDR3 DNA follows: TGTGCCACCCCGACAGAAGGGAATGGCTACACCTTC. Translated, it gives CATPTEGNGYTF. The V gene is TRBV19, the J gene TRBJ1-2, with a weak D call TRBD1 (5 bases). The CDR3 spans 12 residues. Germline CDR1 and CDR2: LNHDA and SQIVND (reference sequence). V was trimmed by 10 bases and J by 6 bases, leaving 15 bases between them.

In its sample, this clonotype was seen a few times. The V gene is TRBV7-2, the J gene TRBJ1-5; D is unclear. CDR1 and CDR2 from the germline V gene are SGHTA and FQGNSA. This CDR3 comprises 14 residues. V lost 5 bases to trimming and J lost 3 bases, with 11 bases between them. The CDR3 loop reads CASSHPGLNQPQHF. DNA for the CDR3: TGTGCCAGCAGCCACCCGGGCCTCAATCAGCCCCAGCATTTT.

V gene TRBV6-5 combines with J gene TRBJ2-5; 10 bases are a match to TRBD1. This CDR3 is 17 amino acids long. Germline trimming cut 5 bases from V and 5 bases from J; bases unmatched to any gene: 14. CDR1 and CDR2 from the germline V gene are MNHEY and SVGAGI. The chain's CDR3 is CASSPSGTGVSEETQYF. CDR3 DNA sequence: TGTGCCAGCAGTCCCTCGGGGACAGGGGTTTCCGAGGAGACCCAGTACTTC.

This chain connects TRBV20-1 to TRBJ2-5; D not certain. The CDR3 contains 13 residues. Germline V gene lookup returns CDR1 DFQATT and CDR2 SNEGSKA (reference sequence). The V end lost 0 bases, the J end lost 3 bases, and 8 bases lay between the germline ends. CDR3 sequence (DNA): TGCAGTGCTAGAGATATGGCGGAAGAGACCCAGTACTTC. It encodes CSARDMAEETQYF.

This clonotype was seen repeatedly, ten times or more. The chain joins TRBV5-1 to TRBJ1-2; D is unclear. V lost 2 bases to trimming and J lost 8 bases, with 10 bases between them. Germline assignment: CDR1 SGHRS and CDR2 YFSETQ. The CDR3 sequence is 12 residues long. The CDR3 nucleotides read TGCGCCAGCAGCTTCGACGGGTCGGGCTACACCTTC. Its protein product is CASSFDGSGYTF.

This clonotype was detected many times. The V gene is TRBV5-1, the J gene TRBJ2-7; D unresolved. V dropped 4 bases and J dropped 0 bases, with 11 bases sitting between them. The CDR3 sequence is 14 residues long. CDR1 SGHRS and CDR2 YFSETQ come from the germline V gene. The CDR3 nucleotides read TGCGCCAGCAGCCTGGAATACCTCTCCTACGAGCAGTACTTC. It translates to CASSLEYLSYEQYF.

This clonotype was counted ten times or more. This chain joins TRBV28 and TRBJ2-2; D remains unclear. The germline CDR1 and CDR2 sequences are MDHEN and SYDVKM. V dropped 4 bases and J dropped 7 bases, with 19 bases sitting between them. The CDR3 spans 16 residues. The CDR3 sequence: CASSSDLTYRDGELFF. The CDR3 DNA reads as TGTGCCAGCAGTTCAGATCTAACTTATAGGGACGGGGAGCTGTTTTTT.

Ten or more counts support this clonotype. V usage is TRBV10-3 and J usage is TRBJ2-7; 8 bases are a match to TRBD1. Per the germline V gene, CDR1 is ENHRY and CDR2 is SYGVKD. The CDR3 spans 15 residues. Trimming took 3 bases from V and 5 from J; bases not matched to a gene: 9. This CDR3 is CAISDPRRTGNEQYF. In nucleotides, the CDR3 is TGTGCCATCAGTGACCCACGGAGGACAGGGAACGAGCAGTACTTC.

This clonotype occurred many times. The CDR3 DNA reads TGTGCCAGCAGTTCAACTAGCGGGAGGTACAATGAGCAGTTCTTC. It is translated as CASSSTSGRYNEQFF. The J gene is TRBJ2-1, the V gene TRBV27; 12 bases align to TRBD2. This CDR3 spans 15 amino acids. V dropped 4 bases and J dropped 4; count of bases not matched to a gene: 2. Germline CDR1 is MNHEY and CDR2 is SMNVEV (reference sequence).

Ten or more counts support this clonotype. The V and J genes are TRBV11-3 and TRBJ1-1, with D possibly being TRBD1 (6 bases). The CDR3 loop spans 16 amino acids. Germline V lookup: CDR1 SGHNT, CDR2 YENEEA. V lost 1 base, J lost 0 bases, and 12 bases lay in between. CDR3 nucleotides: TGTGCCAGCAGCTTAGGAGGGGGGGCCCTGAACACTGAAGCTTTCTTT. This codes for CASSLGGGALNTEAFF.

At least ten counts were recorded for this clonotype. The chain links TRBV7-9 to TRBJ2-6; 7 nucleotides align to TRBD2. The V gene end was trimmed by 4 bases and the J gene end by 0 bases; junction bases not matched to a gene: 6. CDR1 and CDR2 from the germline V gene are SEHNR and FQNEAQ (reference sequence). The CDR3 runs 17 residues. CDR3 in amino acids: CASSSWGGSSGANVLTF. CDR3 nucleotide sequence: TGTGCCAGCAGCTCCTGGGGGGGAAGCTCTGGGGCCAACGTCCTGACTTTC.

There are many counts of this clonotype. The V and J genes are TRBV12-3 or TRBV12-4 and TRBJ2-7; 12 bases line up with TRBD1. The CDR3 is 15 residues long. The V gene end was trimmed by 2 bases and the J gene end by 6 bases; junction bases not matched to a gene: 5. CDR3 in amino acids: CASSLPGTGGVEQYF. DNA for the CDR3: TGTGCCAGCAGTTTACCCGGGACAGGGGGCGTCGAGCAGTACTTC.

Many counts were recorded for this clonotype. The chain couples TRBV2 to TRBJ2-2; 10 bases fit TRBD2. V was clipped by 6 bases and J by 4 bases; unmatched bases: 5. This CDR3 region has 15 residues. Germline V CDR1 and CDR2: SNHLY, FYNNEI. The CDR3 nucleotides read TGTGCCAGCAGAGCGGGACTAGCGACCACCGGGGAGCTGTTTTTT. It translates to CASRAGLATTGELFF.

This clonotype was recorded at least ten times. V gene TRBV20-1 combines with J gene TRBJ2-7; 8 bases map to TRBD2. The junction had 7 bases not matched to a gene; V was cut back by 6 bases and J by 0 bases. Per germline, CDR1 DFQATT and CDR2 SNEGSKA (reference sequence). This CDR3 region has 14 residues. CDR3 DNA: TGCAGTGCCCCGAGGAGCGGGAGCTCCTACGAGCAGTACTTC. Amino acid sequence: CSAPRSGSSYEQYF.

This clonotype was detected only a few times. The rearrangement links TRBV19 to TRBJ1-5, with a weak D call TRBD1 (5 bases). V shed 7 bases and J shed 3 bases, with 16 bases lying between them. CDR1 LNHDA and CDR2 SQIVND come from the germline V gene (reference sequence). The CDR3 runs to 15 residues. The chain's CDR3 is CASTAVWGDNQPQHF. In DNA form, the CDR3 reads TGTGCCAGTACCGCCGTATGGGGGGACAATCAGCCCCAGCATTTT.

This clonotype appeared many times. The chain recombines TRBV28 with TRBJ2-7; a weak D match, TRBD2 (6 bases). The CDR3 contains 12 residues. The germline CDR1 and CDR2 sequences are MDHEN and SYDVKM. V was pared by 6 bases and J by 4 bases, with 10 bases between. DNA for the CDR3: TGTGCCAGCAGACCAGGGACTTACGAGCAGTACTTC. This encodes CASRPGTYEQYF. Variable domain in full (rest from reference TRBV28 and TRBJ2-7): DVKVTQSSRYLVKRTGEKVFLECVQDMDHENMFWYRQDPGLGLRLIYFSYDVKMKEKGDIPEGYSVSREKKERFSLILESASTNQTSMYLCASRPGTYEQYFGPGTRLTVT.

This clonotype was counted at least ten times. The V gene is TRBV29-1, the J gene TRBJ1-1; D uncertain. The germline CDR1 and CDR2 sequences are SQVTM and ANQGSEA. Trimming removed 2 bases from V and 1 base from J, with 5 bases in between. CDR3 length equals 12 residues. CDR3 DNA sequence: TGCAGCGTTGAAAGGTCGAACACTGAAGCTTTCTTT. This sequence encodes CSVERSNTEAFF.

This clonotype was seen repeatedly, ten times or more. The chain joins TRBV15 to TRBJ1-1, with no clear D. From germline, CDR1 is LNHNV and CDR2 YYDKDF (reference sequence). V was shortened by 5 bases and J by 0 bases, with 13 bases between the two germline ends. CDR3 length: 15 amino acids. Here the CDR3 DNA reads TGTGCCACCAGCCTTATGGGCAGCTTGAACACTGAAGCTTTCTTT. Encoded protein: CATSLMGSLNTEAFF. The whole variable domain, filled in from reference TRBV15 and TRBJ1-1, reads DAMVIQNPRYQVTQFGKPVTLSCSQTLNHNVMYWYQQKSSQAPKLLFHYYDKDFNNEADTPDNFQSRRPNTSFCFLDIRSPGLGDTAMYLCATSLMGSLNTEAFFGQGTRLTVV.

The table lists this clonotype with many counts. The CDR3 coding sequence is TGTGCCAGCTCACCGGGGGAAGGCTATGGCTACACCTTC. Protein sequence: CASSPGEGYGYTF. V gene TRBV18 combines with J gene TRBJ1-2; a weak D match, TRBD1 (5 bases). Germline V gene data show CDR1 as KGHSH and CDR2 as LQKENI. The CDR3 totals 13 residues. V shed 3 bases and J shed 4 bases, with 9 bases lying between them.

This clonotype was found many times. The chain's CDR3 is CSARGDRVYEQYF. In nucleotides, the CDR3 is TGCAGTGCTAGAGGGGACAGGGTGTACGAGCAGTACTTC. The chain combines TRBV20-1 with TRBJ2-7; 9 bases agree with TRBD1. In germline, CDR1 is DFQATT, CDR2 SNEGSKA (reference sequence). This CDR3 is 13 amino acids long. The V and J ends lost 1 base and 4 bases, in that order; junction bases with no gene match: 2.

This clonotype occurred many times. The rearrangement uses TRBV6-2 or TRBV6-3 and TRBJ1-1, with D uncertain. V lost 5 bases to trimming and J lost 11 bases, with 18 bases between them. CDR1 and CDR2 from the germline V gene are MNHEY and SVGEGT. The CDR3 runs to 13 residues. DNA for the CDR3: TGTGCCAGCAGTAGTCCCGTGGTAAGGGTTGCTTTCTTT. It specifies CASSSPVVRVAFF.

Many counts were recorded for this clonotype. The CDR3 coding sequence is TGTGCCACCAGTGACAATGGACGGCGGGGCGGGGAGCTGTTTTTT. This translates into CATSDNGRRGGELFF. This sequence joins TRBV24-1 and TRBJ2-2, with D possibly matching TRBD2 (6 bases). This CDR3 region has 15 residues. Trimming pared 4 bases from V and 7 bases from J, leaving 15 bases between. Per germline, CDR1 KGHDR and CDR2 SFDVKD.

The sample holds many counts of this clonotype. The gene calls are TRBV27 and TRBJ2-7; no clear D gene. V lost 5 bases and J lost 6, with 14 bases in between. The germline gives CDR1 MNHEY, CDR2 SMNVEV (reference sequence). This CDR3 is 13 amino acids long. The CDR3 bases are TGTGCCAGCAGTGAAATAGGAATGGGCGAGCAGTACTTC. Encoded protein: CASSEIGMGEQYF.

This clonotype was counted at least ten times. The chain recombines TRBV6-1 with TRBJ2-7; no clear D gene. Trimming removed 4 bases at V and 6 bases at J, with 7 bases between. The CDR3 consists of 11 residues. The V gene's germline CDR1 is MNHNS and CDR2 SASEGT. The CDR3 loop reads CASSAVSEQYF. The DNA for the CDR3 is TGTGCCAGCAGTGCCGTAAGCGAGCAGTACTTC.

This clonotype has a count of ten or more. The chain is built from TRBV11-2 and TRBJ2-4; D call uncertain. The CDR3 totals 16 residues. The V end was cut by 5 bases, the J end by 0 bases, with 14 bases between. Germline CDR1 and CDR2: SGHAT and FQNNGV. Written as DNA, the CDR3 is TGTGCCAGCAGCCCCCGTGTCGAACTAGCCAAAAACATTCAGTACTTC. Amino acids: CASSPRVELAKNIQYF.